A single sample is the source of the 8 T cell receptor beta chains below, sequenced in a study of tumor-infiltrating lymphocytes in primary liver carcinoma. Reverse transcription of 500 to 650 ng total RNA with a constant-region primer produced TCR beta cDNA. ARM-PCR, slightly modified, supplied the TCR beta libraries through three nested multiplex PCR rounds. Forward primers for TRBV1-TRBV30 and a C-beta reverse primer served the first two PCR rounds, at about 10 cycles each. TCRdb used MiXCR to reprocess the multiplex PCR reads, holding one entry per CDR3 protein. The repertoire holds some 320,000 distinct CDR3 sequences, with more than 55% as singletons. Germline DNA was extracted alongside blood RNA, which was obtained from unsorted whole blood. Sample: peripheral blood. The receptor source for this set is a man in his forties with primary liver carcinoma and hepatitis B virus infection.

CDR3 region: CATGELGVYEQYF. The CDR3 DNA sequence: TGTGCCACGGGGGAGCTAGGGGTCTACGAGCAGTACTTC. The V gene is TRBV28, the J gene TRBJ2-7; a weak D match, TRBD2 (6 bases). Looked up from germline, CDR1 is MDHEN and CDR2 is SYDVKM. The CDR3 consists of 13 residues. Trimming removed 10 bases at V and 3 bases at J, with 16 bases between.

In regard to this clonotype: This clone may be a read error of a much larger clone one base away. This sequence joins TRBV6-5 and TRBJ2-7, with 8 bases lining up with TRBD2. The length of the CDR3 is 16 residues. Germline CDR1 reads MNHEY; CDR2 reads SVGAGI. V dropped 8 bases and J dropped 0; count of bases not matched to a gene: 12. The CDR3 here is CASGPLSGSASYEQYF. Written as DNA, the CDR3 is TGTGCCAGCGGCCCCCTCAGCGGGAGTGCCTCCTACGAGCAGTACTTC.

This clonotype was found a few times. J is TRBJ1-5 and V is TRBV28; TRBD1 matches at 8 bases. The CDR3 totals 14 residues. Per germline, CDR1 MDHEN and CDR2 SYDVKM. V lost 7 bases, J lost 6 bases, and 8 bases stayed unmatched. DNA for the CDR3: TGTGCCAGCAAGAAGAGGACAGGGTTTCAGCCCCAGCATTTT. It codes for CASKKRTGFQPQHF. Full variable domain (rest looked up from reference TRBV28 and TRBJ1-5): DVKVTQSSRYLVKRTGEKVFLECVQDMDHENMFWYRQDPGLGLRLIYFSYDVKMKEKGDIPEGYSVSREKKERFSLILESASTNQTSMYLCASKKRTGFQPQHFGDGTRLSIL.

About this clonotype: A much more abundant neighbour one base away suggests this may be a read error. Lacking the conserved final phenylalanine or tryptophan, this CDR3 likely reflects a read error. The rearrangement joins TRBV29-1 to TRBJ2-3, with 8 bases fitting TRBD2. There are 14 residues in the CDR3. Germline V gene data show CDR1 as SQVTM and CDR2 as ANQGSEA. J lost 5 bases, V lost 2 bases, and 6 bases had no gene match. CDR3 loop: CSVESGAGGDTQYL. The CDR3 bases are TGCAGCGTTGAATCAGGGGCGGGGGGAGATACGCAGTATTTG.

This clonotype was found many times. The V gene is TRBV6-5, the J gene TRBJ2-7, with D hard to call. Trimming cost V 5 bases and J 3 bases, with 11 bases left between them. Germline values: CDR1 MNHEY, CDR2 SVGAGI. The CDR3 consists of 13 residues. CDR3 bases: TGTGCCAGCAGTCTGGGCTACAACTACGAGCAGTACTTC. It yields the protein CASSLGYNYEQYF.

For this clonotype: A much larger clone differs from this one at a single base, so this may be a read error. This chain links TRBV4-1 with TRBJ2-7; D possibly corresponds to TRBD1 (6 bases). This CDR3 has 12 amino acids. Per germline, CDR1 MGHRA and CDR2 YSYEKL. CDR3 region: CASSQAKGEQHF. The CDR3 coding sequence is TGCGCCAGCAGCCAAGCAAAGGGGGAGCAGCACTTC.

The chain recombines TRBV5-1 with TRBJ2-1; 15 positions match TRBD2. With V trimmed by 4 bases and J by 9 bases, 5 bases remained unmatched. The germline CDR1 and CDR2 sequences are SGHRS and YFSETQ. This CDR3 comprises 15 residues. CDR3 DNA sequence: TGCGCCAGCAGCGGACTAGCGGGAGGGGATAGTGAGCAGTTCTTC. This gives the protein CASSGLAGGDSEQFF.

This clonotype was seen a handful of times. The CDR3 sequence is CASSFRDREAFF. The DNA for the CDR3 is TGTGCCAGCAGCTTTAGGGACCGTGAAGCTTTCTTT. The chain employs TRBV5-6 and TRBJ1-1, with D maybe TRBD1 (5 bases). Trimming removed 2 bases from V and 7 bases from J, with 9 bases in between. Germline CDR1 reads SGHDT; CDR2 reads YYEEEE. The CDR3 has 12 residues. Based on the CDR3 plus reference TRBV5-6 and TRBJ1-1, the full variable domain is DAGVTQSPTHLIKTRGQQVTLRCSPKSGHDTVSWYQQALGQGPQFIFQYYEEEERQRGNFPDRFSGHQFPNYSSELNVNALLLGDSALYLCASSFRDREAFFGQGTRLTVV.